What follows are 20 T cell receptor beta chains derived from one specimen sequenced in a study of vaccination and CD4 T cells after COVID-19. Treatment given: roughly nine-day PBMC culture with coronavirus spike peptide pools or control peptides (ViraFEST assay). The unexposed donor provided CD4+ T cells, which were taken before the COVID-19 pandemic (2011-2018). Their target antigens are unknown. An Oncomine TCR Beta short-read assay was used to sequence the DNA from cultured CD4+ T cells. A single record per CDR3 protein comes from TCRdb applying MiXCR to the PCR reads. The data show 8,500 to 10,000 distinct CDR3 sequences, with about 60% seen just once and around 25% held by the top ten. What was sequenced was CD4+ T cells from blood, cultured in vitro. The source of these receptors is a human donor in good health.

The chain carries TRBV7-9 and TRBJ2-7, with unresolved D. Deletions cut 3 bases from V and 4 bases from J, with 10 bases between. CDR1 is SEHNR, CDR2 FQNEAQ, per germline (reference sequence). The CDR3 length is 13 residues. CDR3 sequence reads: CASSLVGTYEQYF. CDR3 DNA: TGTGCCAGCAGCTTGGTGGGAACTTACGAGCAGTACTTC.

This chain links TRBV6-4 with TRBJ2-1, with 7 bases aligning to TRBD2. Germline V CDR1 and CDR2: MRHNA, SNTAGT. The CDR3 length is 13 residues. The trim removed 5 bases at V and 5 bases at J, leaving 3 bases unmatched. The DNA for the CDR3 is TGTGCCAGCAGTCAGCGGGAAGACAATGAGCAGTTCTTC. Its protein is CASSQREDNEQFF.

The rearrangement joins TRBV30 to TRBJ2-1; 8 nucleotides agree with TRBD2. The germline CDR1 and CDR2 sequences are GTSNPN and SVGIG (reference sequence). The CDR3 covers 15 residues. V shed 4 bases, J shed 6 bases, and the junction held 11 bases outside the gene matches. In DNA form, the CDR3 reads TGTGCCTGGAACCTACCGGGACTAGAGTTCAATGAGCAGTTCTTC. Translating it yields CAWNLPGLEFNEQFF.

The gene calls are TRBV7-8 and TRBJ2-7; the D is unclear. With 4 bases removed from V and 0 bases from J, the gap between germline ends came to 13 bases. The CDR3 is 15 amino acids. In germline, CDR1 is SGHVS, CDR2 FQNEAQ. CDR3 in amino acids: CASSYKRQTSYEQYF. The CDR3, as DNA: TGTGCCAGCAGCTATAAACGACAAACCTCCTACGAGCAGTACTTC. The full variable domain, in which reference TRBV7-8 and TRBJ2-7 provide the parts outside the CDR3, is GAGVSQSPRYKVAKRGQDVALRCDPISGHVSLFWYQQALGQGPEFLTYFQNEAQLDKSGLPSDRFFAERPEGSVSTLKIQRTQQEDSAVYLCASSYKRQTSYEQYFGPGTRLTVT.

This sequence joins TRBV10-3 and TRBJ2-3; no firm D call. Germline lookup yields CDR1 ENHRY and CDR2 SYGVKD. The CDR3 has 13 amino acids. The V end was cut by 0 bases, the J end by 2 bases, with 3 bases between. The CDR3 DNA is TGTGCCATCAGTGAGTCCGTCACAGATACGCAGTATTTT. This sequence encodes CAISESVTDTQYF.

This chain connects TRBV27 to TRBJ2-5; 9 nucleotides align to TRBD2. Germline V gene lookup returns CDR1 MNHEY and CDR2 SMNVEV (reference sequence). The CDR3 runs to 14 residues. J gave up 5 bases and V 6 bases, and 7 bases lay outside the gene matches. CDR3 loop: CASSLSGSGETQYF. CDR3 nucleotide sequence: TGTGCCAGCAGCCTTAGCGGGAGTGGGGAGACCCAGTACTTC.

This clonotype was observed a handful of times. CDR3 bases: TGCAGTGCTAGTAGGACCAAAGATCAGCCCCAGCATTTT. This translates into CSASRTKDQPQHF. The gene calls are TRBV20-1 and TRBJ1-5; unclear D gene. Germline V gives CDR1 DFQATT, CDR2 SNEGSKA (reference sequence). Trimming shortened V by 3 bases and J by 5 bases, and 11 bases separated the two germline ends. CDR3 length: 13 residues.

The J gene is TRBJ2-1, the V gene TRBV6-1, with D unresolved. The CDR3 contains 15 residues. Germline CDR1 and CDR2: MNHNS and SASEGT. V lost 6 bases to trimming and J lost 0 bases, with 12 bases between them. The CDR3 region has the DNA TGTGCCAGCAGCTTTAGCTTTGACTCCTACAATGAGCAGTTCTTC. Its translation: CASSFSFDSYNEQFF.

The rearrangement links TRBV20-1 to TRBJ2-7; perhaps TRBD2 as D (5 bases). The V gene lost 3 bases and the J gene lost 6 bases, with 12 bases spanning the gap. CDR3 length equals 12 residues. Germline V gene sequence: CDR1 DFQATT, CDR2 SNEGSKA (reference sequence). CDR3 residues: CSASGKSGEQYF. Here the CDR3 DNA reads TGCAGTGCTAGCGGGAAATCGGGCGAGCAGTACTTC.

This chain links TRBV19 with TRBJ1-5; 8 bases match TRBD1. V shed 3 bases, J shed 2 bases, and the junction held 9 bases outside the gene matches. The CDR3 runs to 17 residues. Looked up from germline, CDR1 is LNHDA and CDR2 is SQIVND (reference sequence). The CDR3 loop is CASSMDRVSVGNQPQHF. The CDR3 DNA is TGTGCCAGTAGTATGGACAGGGTTTCTGTCGGCAATCAGCCCCAGCATTTT.

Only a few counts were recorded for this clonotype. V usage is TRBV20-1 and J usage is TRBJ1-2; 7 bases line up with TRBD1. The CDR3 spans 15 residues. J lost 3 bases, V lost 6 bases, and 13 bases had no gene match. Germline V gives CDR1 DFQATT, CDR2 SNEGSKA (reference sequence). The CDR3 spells CSARQGSHSDYGYTF. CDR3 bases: TGCAGTGCAAGACAGGGTTCCCACTCGGACTATGGCTACACCTTC.

This CDR3 is CAISESTVRNTEAFF. The CDR3 nucleotides are TGTGCCATCAGTGAGTCGACAGTAAGGAACACTGAAGCTTTCTTT. The rearrangement joins TRBV10-3 to TRBJ1-1; perhaps TRBD1 as D (5 bases). Germline assignment: CDR1 ENHRY and CDR2 SYGVKD. The CDR3 has 15 residues. V lost 0 bases and J 1 base, leaving 9 bases between the germline ends.

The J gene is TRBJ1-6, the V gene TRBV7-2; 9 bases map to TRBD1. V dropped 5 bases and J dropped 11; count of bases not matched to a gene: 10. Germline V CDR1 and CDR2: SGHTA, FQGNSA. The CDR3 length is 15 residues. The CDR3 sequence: CASSPGPGTGTPLHF. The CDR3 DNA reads TGTGCCAGCAGCCCGGGACCAGGGACAGGGACACCCCTCCACTTT.

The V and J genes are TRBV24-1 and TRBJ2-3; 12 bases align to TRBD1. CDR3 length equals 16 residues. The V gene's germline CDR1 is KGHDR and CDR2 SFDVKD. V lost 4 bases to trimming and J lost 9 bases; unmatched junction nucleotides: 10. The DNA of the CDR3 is TGTGCCACCAGTGAAAAGGGACAGGGGGCTAGGGGGACGCAGTATTTT. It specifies CATSEKGQGARGTQYF.

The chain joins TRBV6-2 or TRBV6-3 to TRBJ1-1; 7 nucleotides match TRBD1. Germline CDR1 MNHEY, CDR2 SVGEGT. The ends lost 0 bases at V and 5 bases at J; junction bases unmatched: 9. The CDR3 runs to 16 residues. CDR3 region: CASSYSGGGVWTEAFF. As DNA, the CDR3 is TGTGCCAGCAGTTACTCAGGGGGCGGTGTATGGACTGAAGCTTTCTTT.

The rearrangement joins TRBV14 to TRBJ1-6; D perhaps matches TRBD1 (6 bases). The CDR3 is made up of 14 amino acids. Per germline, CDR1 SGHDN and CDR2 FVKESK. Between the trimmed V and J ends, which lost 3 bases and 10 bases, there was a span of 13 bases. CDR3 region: CASSQDSLGSPLHF. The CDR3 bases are TGTGCCAGCAGCCAGGACAGTCTGGGGTCACCCCTCCACTTT.

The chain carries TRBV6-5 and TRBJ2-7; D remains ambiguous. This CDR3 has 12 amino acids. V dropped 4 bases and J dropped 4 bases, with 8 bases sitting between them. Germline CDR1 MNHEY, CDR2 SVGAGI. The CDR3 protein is CASSSLAYEQYF. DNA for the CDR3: TGTGCCAGCAGTTCCCTCGCTTACGAGCAGTACTTC.

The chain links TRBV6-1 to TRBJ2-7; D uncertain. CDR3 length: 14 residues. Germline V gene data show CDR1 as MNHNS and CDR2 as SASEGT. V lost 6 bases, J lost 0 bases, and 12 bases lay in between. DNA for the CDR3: TGTGCCAGCAGCTTGTCTCTCCTCTCCTACGAGCAGTACTTC. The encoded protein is CASSLSLLSYEQYF.

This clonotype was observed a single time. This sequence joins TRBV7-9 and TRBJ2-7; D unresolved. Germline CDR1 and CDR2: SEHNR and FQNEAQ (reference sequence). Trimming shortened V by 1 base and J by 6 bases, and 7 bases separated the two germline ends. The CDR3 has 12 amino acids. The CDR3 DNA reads TGTGCCAGCAGCTTAGGACTTGGCGAGCAGTACTTC. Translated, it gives CASSLGLGEQYF.

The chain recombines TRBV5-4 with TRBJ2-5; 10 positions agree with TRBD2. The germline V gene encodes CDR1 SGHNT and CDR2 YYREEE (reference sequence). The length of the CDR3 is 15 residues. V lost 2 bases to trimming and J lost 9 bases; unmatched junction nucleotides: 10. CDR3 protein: CASSFLASGGEPQYF. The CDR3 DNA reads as TGTGCCAGCAGCTTTCTAGCGAGCGGGGGGGAGCCCCAGTACTTC.